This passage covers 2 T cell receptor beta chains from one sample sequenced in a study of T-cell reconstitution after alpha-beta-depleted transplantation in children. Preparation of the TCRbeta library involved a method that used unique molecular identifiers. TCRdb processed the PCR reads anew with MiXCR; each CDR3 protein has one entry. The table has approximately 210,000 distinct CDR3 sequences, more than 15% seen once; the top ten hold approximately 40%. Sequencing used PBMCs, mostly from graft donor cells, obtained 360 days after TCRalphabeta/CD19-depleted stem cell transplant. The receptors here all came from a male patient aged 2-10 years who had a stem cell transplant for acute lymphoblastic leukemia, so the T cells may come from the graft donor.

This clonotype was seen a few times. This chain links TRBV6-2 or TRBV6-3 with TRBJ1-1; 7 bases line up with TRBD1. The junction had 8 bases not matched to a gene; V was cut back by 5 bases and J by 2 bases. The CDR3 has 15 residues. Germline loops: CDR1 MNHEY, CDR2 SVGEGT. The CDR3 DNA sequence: TGTGCCAGCAGTCAAAGGACAGGCCCCAACACTGAAGCTTTCTTT. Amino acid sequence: CASSQRTGPNTEAFF.

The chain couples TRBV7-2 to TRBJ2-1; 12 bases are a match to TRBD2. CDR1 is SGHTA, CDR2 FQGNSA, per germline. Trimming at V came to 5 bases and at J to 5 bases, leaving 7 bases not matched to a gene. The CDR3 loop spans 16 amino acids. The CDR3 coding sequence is TGTGCCAGCAGCCCCAGACTAGCGGGAGTGGACAATGAGCAGTTCTTC. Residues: CASSPRLAGVDNEQFF.